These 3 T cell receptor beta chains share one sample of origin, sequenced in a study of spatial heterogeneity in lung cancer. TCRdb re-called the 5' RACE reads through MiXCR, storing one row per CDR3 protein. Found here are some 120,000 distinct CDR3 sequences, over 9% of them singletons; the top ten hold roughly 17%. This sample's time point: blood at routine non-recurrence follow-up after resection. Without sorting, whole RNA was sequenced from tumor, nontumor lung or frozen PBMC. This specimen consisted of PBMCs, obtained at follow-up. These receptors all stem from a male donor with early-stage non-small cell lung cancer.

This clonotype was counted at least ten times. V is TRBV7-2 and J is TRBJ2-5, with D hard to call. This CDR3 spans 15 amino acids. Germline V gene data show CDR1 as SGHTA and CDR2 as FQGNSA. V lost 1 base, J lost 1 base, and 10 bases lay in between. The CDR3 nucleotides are TGTGCCAGCAGCTTAGTGTTGCGGAGCCAAGAGACCCAGTACTTC. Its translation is CASSLVLRSQETQYF.

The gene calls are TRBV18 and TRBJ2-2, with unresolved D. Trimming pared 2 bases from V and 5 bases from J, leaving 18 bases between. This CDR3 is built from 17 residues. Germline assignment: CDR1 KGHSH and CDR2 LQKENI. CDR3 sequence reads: CASSPWGIRAWTGELFF. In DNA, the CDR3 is TGTGCCAGCTCACCATGGGGAATCCGGGCGTGGACCGGGGAGCTGTTTTTT.

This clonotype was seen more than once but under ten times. The CDR3 reads CASSLPTGISTDTQYF. The CDR3 DNA follows: TGCGCCAGCAGCTTGCCGACAGGGATTAGCACAGATACGCAGTATTTT. The genes are TRBV5-1 and TRBJ2-3; TRBD1 matches 7 bases. The CDR3 extends over 16 amino acids. J gave up 0 bases and V 1 base, and 5 bases lay outside the gene matches. CDR1 and CDR2 from the germline V gene are SGHRS and YFSETQ.